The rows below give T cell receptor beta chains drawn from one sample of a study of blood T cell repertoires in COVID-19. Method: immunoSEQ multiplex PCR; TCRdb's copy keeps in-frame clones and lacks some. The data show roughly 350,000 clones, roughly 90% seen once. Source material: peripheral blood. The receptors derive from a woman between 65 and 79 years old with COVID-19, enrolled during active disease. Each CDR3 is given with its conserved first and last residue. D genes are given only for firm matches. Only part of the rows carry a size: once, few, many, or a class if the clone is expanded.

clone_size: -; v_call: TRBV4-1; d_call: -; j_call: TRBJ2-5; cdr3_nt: TGCGCCAGCAGCCAAGGTTCGCAGGGAGGAAAGACCCAGTACTTC; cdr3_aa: CASSQGSQGGKTQYF
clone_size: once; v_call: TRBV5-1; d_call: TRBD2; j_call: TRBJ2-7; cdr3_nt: TGCGCCAGCAGCTTGACTAGCGGGGGGGCTTACGAGCAGTACTTC; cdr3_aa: CASSLTSGGAYEQYF
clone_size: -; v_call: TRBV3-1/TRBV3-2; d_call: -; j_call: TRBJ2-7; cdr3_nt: TGTGCCAGCAGCCACGAAGGCGGGGGCCTCTCCTACGAGCAGTACTTC; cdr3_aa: CASSHEGGGLSYEQYF
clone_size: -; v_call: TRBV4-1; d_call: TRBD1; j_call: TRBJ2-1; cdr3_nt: TGCGCCAGCAGCCAATTGCGAACAGGGGGTAACCGGGAGCAGTTCTTC; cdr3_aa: CASSQLRTGGNREQFF
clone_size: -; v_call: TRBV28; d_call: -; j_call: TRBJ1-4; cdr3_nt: TGTGCCAGCAGCCTCCTCCAGGGGAGTTCTGGGGAAAAACTGTTTTTT; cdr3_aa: CASSLLQGSSGEKLFF
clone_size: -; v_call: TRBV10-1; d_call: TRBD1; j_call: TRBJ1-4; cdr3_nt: TGCGCCACCGGGTCGGGACAGGGGGCAAAAAAACTGTTTTTT; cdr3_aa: CATGSGQGAKKLFF
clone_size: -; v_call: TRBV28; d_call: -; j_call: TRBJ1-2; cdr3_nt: TGTGCCAGCAGTTTTAGGATACGGATTACAAGGGGCTATGGCTACACCTTC; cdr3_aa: CASSFRIRITRGYGYTF
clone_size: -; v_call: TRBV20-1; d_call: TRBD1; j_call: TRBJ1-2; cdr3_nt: TGCAGTGCTAGTAAAAGTCCGGGACAGGGACCCCTTTCTTTTGGCTACACCTTC; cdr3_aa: CSASKSPGQGPLSFGYTF
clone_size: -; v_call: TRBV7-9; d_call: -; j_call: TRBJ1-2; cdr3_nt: TGTGCCAGCATCTCATTGGCTTATAACTATGGCTACACCTTC; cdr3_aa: CASISLAYNYGYTF
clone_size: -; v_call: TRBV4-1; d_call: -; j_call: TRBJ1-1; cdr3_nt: TGCGCCAGCAGCCATGTGGACAGCAGAGGCACTGAAGCTTTCTTT; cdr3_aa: CASSHVDSRGTEAFF
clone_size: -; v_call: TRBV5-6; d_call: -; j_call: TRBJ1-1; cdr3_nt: TGTGCCAGCAGTCCTGGCCCTCCCACTGAAGCTTTCTTT; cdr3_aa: CASSPGPPTEAFF
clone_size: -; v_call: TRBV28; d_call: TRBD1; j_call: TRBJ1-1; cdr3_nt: TGTGCCAGCAGCTTTAACAGGGGTGAAGCTTTCTTT; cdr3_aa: CASSFNRGEAFF
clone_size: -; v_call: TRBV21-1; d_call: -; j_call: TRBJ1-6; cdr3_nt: TGTGCCAGCAGCAAAGTGGCAAGGGGTCAAAATTCACCCCTCCACTTT; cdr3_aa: CASSKVARGQNSPLHF
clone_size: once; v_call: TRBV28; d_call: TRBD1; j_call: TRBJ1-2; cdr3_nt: TGTGCCAGCAGAAACCCCGGGACAGGGAGTATATCGGACTATGGCTACACCTTC; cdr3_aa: CASRNPGTGSISDYGYTF
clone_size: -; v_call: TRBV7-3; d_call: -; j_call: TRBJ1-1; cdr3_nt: TGTGCCAGCAGCTTAGGACAGTTCACTGAAGCTTTCTTT; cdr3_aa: CASSLGQFTEAFF
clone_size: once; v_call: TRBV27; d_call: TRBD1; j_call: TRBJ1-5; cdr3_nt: TGTGCCAGCAGTTCGACGGACAGGGGGCGAAATCAGCCCCAGCATTTT; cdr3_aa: CASSSTDRGRNQPQHF
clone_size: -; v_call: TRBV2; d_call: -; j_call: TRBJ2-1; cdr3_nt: TGTGCCAGCAGTGAAACGCGGAGCTCCTACAATGAGCAGTTCTTC; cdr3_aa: CASSETRSSYNEQFF
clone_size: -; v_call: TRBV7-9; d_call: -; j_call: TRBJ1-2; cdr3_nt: TGTGCCAGCAGCATCCACAGGGCCGGCTACACCTTC; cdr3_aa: CASSIHRAGYTF
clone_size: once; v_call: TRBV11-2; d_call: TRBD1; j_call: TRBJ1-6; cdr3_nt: TGTGCCAGCAGCCTGTCAACAGGGGCCTATAATTCACCCCTCCACTTT; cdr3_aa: CASSLSTGAYNSPLHF
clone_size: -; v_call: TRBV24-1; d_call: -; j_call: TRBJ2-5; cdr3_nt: TGTGCCACCAGTGATTCCTCCGACCGGACACTGTTGACCCAGTACTTC; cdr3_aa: CATSDSSDRTLLTQYF
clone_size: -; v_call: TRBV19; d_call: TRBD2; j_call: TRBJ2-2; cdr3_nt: TGTGCCACCAGATGGGGGGGGAACACCGGGGAGCTGTTTTTT; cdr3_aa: CATRWGGNTGELFF
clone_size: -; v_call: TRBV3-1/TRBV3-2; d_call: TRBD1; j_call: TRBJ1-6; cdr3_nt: TGTGCCAGCAGCCAAGTTGGGACAGGGGGTTCACCCCTCCACTTT; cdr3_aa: CASSQVGTGGSPLHF
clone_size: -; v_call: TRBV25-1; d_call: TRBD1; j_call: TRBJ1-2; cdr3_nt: TGTGCCAGCAGTGCGACCGGGACAGGGGGTAACTATGGCTACACCTTC; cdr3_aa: CASSATGTGGNYGYTF
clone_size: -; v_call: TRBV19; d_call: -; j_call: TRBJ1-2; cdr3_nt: TGTGCCAGTAGTATAGACCCAGGAATGTACTATGGCTACACCTTC; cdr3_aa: CASSIDPGMYYGYTF
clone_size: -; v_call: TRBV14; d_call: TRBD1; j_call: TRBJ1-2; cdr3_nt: TGTGCCAGCAGCCTCAACAGGGGAAATTCCTATGGCTACACCTTC; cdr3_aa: CASSLNRGNSYGYTF
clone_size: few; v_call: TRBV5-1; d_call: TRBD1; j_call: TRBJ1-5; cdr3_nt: TGCGCCAGCAGCACGGGACAGGGTCAGCCCCAGCATTTT; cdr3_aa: CASSTGQGQPQHF
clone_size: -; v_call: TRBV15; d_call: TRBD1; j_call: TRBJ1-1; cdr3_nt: TGTGCCACCAGCACCCCTTCTCAGGGGGGAGCTTTCTTT; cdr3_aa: CATSTPSQGGAFF
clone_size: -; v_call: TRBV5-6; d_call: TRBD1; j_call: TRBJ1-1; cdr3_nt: TGTGCCAGCAGCCCAACAGGGGAGAACACTGAAGCTTTCTTT; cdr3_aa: CASSPTGENTEAFF
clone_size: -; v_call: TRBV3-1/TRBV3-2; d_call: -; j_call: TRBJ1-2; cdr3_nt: TGTGCCAGCAGCCAAGAAGGCGGGCCCTATGGCTACACCTTC; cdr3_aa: CASSQEGGPYGYTF
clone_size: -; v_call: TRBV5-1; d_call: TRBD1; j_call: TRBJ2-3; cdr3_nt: TGCGCCAGCAGCAACCTACAGGGGGACGGCACAGATACGCAGTATTTT; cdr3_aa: CASSNLQGDGTDTQYF
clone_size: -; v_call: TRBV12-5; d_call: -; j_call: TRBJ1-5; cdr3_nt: TGTGCTAGTCGGTGGGAGGGGAATAGCAATCAGCCCCAGCATTTT; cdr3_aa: CASRWEGNSNQPQHF
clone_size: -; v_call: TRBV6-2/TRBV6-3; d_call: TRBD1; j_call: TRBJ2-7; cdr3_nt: TGTGCCAGCAGTTCCCGGGGACAGGAGCACGAGCAGTACTTC; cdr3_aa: CASSSRGQEHEQYF
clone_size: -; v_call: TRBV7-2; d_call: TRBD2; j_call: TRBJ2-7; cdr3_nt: TGTGCCAGCAGCTCCTCAGCGGGGCACTCCTACGAGCAGTACTTC; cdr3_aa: CASSSSAGHSYEQYF
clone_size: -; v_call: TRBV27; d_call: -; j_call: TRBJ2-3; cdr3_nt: TGTGCCAGCAATCCCCAGGGGTTTGGTAGCACAGATACGCAGTATTTT; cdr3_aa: CASNPQGFGSTDTQYF
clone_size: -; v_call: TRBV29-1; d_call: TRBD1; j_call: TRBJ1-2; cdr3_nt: TGCAGCGTGCCAGGGACAGGGACTGAAGGCTACACCTTC; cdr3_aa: CSVPGTGTEGYTF
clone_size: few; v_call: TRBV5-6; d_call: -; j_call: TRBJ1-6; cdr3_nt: TGTGCCAGCAGCACGGGACTCCTCGGGAATTCACCCCTCCACTTT; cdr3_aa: CASSTGLLGNSPLHF
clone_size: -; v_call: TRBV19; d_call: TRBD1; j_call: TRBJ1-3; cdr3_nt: TGTGCCAGTAGTCCAGGGGACAGGCGAGGGAACACCATATATTTT; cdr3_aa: CASSPGDRRGNTIYF
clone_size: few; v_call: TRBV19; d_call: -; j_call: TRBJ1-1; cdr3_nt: TGTGCCAGTAGTACGGACACACACACTGAAGCTTTCTTT; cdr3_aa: CASSTDTHTEAFF
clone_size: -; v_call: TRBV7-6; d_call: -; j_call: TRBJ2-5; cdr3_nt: TGTGCCAGCAGCCCCTGGACTGGGCGAAAGGAGACCCAGTACTTC; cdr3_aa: CASSPWTGRKETQYF
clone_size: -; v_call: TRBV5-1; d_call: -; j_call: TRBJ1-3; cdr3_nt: TGCGCCAGCAGCTTGGACCCGACAGATGGAAACACCATATATTTT; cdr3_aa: CASSLDPTDGNTIYF
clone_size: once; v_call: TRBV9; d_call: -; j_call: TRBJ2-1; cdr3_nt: TGTGCCAGCAGCTTCCGGGATCAGCCCTACAATGAGCAGTTCTTC; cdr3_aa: CASSFRDQPYNEQFF
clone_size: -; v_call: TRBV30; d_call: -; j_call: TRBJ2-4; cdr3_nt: TGTGCCTGGAGTGTAGGCGGGACCAAAAACATTCAGTACTTC; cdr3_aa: CAWSVGGTKNIQYF
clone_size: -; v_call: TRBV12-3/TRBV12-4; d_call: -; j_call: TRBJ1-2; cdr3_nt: TGTGCCAGCAGTTTCCTACAGGGTGGCTACACCTTC; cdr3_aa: CASSFLQGGYTF